These T cell receptor beta chains were read from a single sample in a study of cytotoxic CD8 clonotypes in ibrutinib-treated CLL. Assay: immunoSEQ multiplex PCR; the TCRdb copy retains only in-frame clones and omits some. The table shows approximately 26,000 clones, with 85% occurring only once. The sample was PBMCs, taken after 24 months of ibrutinib treatment. These receptors came from a human donor with chronic lymphocytic leukemia. Both conserved end residues are part of each CDR3. Fields, in order: J gene, CDR3 length, V gene, clone size, D gene, CDR3 DNA, CDR3 protein. D genes are given only for firm matches. For some rows the clone size is stated as once, few or many, or as a class when expanded; others skip it.

j_gene: TRBJ2-7; len: 17; v_gene: TRBV7-9; abundance: -; d_gene: -; CDR3nt: TGTGCCAGCAGCTTAATTCGAGGACGGAGTATGCCCTACGAGCAGTACTTC; CDR3aa: CASSLIRGRSMPYEQYF
j_gene: TRBJ1-5; len: 15; v_gene: TRBV28; abundance: -; d_gene: -; CDR3nt: TGTGCCAGCAGTTTGGTCATTCATAGCAATCAGCCCCAGCATTTT; CDR3aa: CASSLVIHSNQPQHF
j_gene: TRBJ2-3; len: 16; v_gene: TRBV5-4; abundance: -; d_gene: TRBD2; CDR3nt: TGTGCCAGCAGTCTGAAGGGGGGACTAGCGGCAGATACGCAGTATTTT; CDR3aa: CASSLKGGLAADTQYF
j_gene: TRBJ2-5; len: 13; v_gene: TRBV27; abundance: -; d_gene: TRBD1; CDR3nt: TGTGCCAGCAGCCGGGACAGTATGCAGACCCAGTACTTC; CDR3aa: CASSRDSMQTQYF
j_gene: TRBJ1-2; len: 14; v_gene: TRBV2; abundance: -; d_gene: -; CDR3nt: TGTGCCAGCCCGGGGCGCCCCACAGAGGTCTCGGTGACCTTC; CDR3aa: CASPGRPTEVSVTF
j_gene: TRBJ2-7; len: 15; v_gene: TRBV19; abundance: -; d_gene: -; CDR3nt: TGTGCCAGTAGTATCGACAGGACCTCAACCTACGAGCAGTACTTC; CDR3aa: CASSIDRTSTYEQYF
j_gene: TRBJ2-1; len: 14; v_gene: TRBV13; abundance: once; d_gene: -; CDR3nt: TGTGCCAGCAGCTTATGGTTTGTCTGGGATGAGCAGTTCTTC; CDR3aa: CASSLWFVWDEQFF
j_gene: TRBJ1-1; len: 17; v_gene: TRBV7-2; abundance: once; d_gene: -; CDR3nt: TGTGCCAGCAGCTTAGACTCTAGCTGGGCGGATCACACTGAAGCTTTCTTT; CDR3aa: CASSLDSSWADHTEAFF
j_gene: TRBJ1-4; len: 16; v_gene: TRBV15; abundance: -; d_gene: -; CDR3nt: TGTGCCACCAGCAGACCCCCGGGGGAAGGTCGCGAAAAACTGTTTTTT; CDR3aa: CATSRPPGEGREKLFF
j_gene: TRBJ2-5; len: 13; v_gene: TRBV2; abundance: -; d_gene: -; CDR3nt: TGTGCCAGCAGTGAATTTGGGGAAGAGACCCAGTACTTC; CDR3aa: CASSEFGEETQYF
j_gene: TRBJ2-7; len: 14; v_gene: TRBV7-3; abundance: -; d_gene: TRBD1; CDR3nt: TGTGCCAGCAGCCCGACAGGGGGCGTGGGGGAGCAGTACTTC; CDR3aa: CASSPTGGVGEQYF
j_gene: TRBJ2-5; len: 15; v_gene: TRBV7-8; abundance: -; d_gene: TRBD1; CDR3nt: TGTGCCAGCAGCTTAGGTGGGACAGATAAAGAGACCCAGTACTTC; CDR3aa: CASSLGGTDKETQYF
j_gene: TRBJ1-1; len: 15; v_gene: TRBV2; abundance: -; d_gene: -; CDR3nt: TGTGCCAGCAGTGCCGCCGTCCCCTCGGACACTGAAGCTTTCTTT; CDR3aa: CASSAAVPSDTEAFF
j_gene: TRBJ2-7; len: 12; v_gene: TRBV18; abundance: -; d_gene: -; CDR3nt: TGTGCCAGCTCACCGGTCTCAGGATTTCAGTACTTC; CDR3aa: CASSPVSGFQYF
j_gene: TRBJ1-6; len: 13; v_gene: TRBV6-5; abundance: few; d_gene: -; CDR3nt: TGTGCCAGCAGTTATCGGGATAATTCACCCCTCCACTTT; CDR3aa: CASSYRDNSPLHF
j_gene: TRBJ1-1; len: 13; v_gene: TRBV18; abundance: -; d_gene: -; CDR3nt: TGTGCCAGCTCAACTCCCCCAAAACCTGAAGCTTTCTTT; CDR3aa: CASSTPPKPEAFF
j_gene: TRBJ2-1; len: 14; v_gene: TRBV29-1; abundance: -; d_gene: -; CDR3nt: TGCAGCACCTGGCCGGGACAACAATCTAATGAGCAGTTCTTC; CDR3aa: CSTWPGQQSNEQFF
j_gene: TRBJ1-4; len: 15; v_gene: TRBV11-1; abundance: -; d_gene: -; CDR3nt: TGTGCCAGCAGCCCGTCAGGGCTAGCTAATGAAAAACTGTTTTTT; CDR3aa: CASSPSGLANEKLFF
j_gene: TRBJ2-1; len: 15; v_gene: TRBV11-2; abundance: -; d_gene: TRBD2; CDR3nt: TGTGCCAGCAGCTTATCGGGGGGGACCTACAATGAGCAGTTCTTC; CDR3aa: CASSLSGGTYNEQFF
j_gene: TRBJ2-1; len: 14; v_gene: TRBV7-9; abundance: -; d_gene: -; CDR3nt: TGTGCCAGCAGCCACCCGGACAAGGACAATGAGCAGTTCTTC; CDR3aa: CASSHPDKDNEQFF
j_gene: TRBJ1-1; len: 15; v_gene: TRBV9; abundance: few; d_gene: -; CDR3nt: TGTGCCAGCAGTGAGAGTGGACAGCCGAACACTGAAGCTTTCTTT; CDR3aa: CASSESGQPNTEAFF
j_gene: TRBJ1-6; len: 17; v_gene: TRBV4-1; abundance: -; d_gene: -; CDR3nt: TGCGCCAGCAGCCAACCCTCGGAGGGGGAATGTAATTCACCCCTCCACTTT; CDR3aa: CASSQPSEGECNSPLHF
j_gene: TRBJ1-6; len: 12; v_gene: TRBV10-3; abundance: -; d_gene: TRBD1; CDR3nt: TGTGCCACACAGGGGCCCAATTCACCCCTCCACTTT; CDR3aa: CATQGPNSPLHF
j_gene: TRBJ1-2; len: 12; v_gene: TRBV5-1; abundance: -; d_gene: -; CDR3nt: TGCGCCAGCAGCTTGGAGTTAGGTATCTACACCTTC; CDR3aa: CASSLELGIYTF
j_gene: TRBJ1-6; len: 19; v_gene: TRBV10-3; abundance: -; d_gene: -; CDR3nt: TGTGCCATCAGTGTCGGAATAGGGCAGGAGAGCTCCTATAATTCACCCCTCCACTTT; CDR3aa: CAISVGIGQESSYNSPLHF
j_gene: TRBJ2-5; len: 11; v_gene: TRBV6-1; abundance: -; d_gene: -; CDR3nt: TGTGCCAGCAACGGGCAAGAGACCCAGTACTTC; CDR3aa: CASNGQETQYF
j_gene: TRBJ2-6; len: 18; v_gene: TRBV7-7; abundance: -; d_gene: -; CDR3nt: TGTGCCAGCAGCTGTTTATCTAAGGCCACAAAGTCGGGCCAACGTCCTGACTTC; CDR3aa: CASSCLSKATKSGQRPDF
j_gene: TRBJ2-6; len: 15; v_gene: TRBV2; abundance: -; d_gene: TRBD1; CDR3nt: TGTGCCAGCAGGGGACAGCCCTCTGGGGCCAACGTCCTGACTTTC; CDR3aa: CASRGQPSGANVLTF
j_gene: TRBJ2-3; len: 17; v_gene: TRBV7-9; abundance: -; d_gene: TRBD2; CDR3nt: TGTGCCAGCAGCGACGGACTAGCGGGGTACAACACAGATACGCAGTATTTT; CDR3aa: CASSDGLAGYNTDTQYF
j_gene: TRBJ1-3; len: 15; v_gene: TRBV5-1; abundance: -; d_gene: -; CDR3nt: TGCGCCAGCAGCTTGGAGGGTTACTCTGGAAACACCATATATTTT; CDR3aa: CASSLEGYSGNTIYF
j_gene: TRBJ1-2; len: 13; v_gene: TRBV11-2; abundance: -; d_gene: -; CDR3nt: TGTGCCAGCAGCTTAGGACAGTTCTATGGCTACACCTTC; CDR3aa: CASSLGQFYGYTF
j_gene: TRBJ2-5; len: 14; v_gene: TRBV10-2; abundance: -; d_gene: -; CDR3nt: TGCGCCAGCAGCCATAGACCCGGAGAAGAGACCCAGTACTTC; CDR3aa: CASSHRPGEETQYF
j_gene: TRBJ1-1; len: 13; v_gene: TRBV5-4; abundance: -; d_gene: -; CDR3nt: TGTGCCAGCAGCCCAGGGTTTAACACTGAAGCTTTCTTT; CDR3aa: CASSPGFNTEAFF
j_gene: TRBJ1-6; len: 15; v_gene: TRBV7-9; abundance: -; d_gene: -; CDR3nt: TGTGCCAGCAGCCGGGGGAGCTCCTATAATTCACCCCTCCACTTT; CDR3aa: CASSRGSSYNSPLHF
j_gene: TRBJ1-1; len: 13; v_gene: TRBV7-9; abundance: -; d_gene: -; CDR3nt: TGTGCCAGCAGCTTAGTGGGGGATACTGAAGCTTTCTTT; CDR3aa: CASSLVGDTEAFF
j_gene: TRBJ1-5; len: 15; v_gene: TRBV6-5; abundance: -; d_gene: -; CDR3nt: TGTGCCAGCAGTTACGAGGGAGGTAGCAATCAGCCCCAGCATTTT; CDR3aa: CASSYEGGSNQPQHF
j_gene: TRBJ1-6; len: 18; v_gene: TRBV11-2; abundance: -; d_gene: -; CDR3nt: TGTGCCAGCAGTTATACTCGGCCTAACGATTATACTAATTCACCCCTCCACTTT; CDR3aa: CASSYTRPNDYTNSPLHF
j_gene: TRBJ1-5; len: 14; v_gene: TRBV6-5; abundance: -; d_gene: -; CDR3nt: TGTGCCAGCAGTTACTCGATCGGAGCCCAGCCCCAGCATTTT; CDR3aa: CASSYSIGAQPQHF
j_gene: TRBJ2-2; len: 15; v_gene: TRBV7-6; abundance: -; d_gene: -; CDR3nt: TGTGCCAGCACCACTGACAGATTGAACACCGGGGAGCTGTTTTTT; CDR3aa: CASTTDRLNTGELFF
j_gene: TRBJ2-2; len: 13; v_gene: TRBV27; abundance: -; d_gene: -; CDR3nt: TGTGCCAGCAGTTTTGGGGACACCGGGGAGCTGTTTTTT; CDR3aa: CASSFGDTGELFF
j_gene: TRBJ2-3; len: 16; v_gene: TRBV7-9; abundance: -; d_gene: TRBD2; CDR3nt: TGTGCCAGCAGCCTCGGTAGCGGGGGGTTTTCAGATACGCAGTATTTT; CDR3aa: CASSLGSGGFSDTQYF
j_gene: TRBJ1-4; len: 15; v_gene: TRBV11-1; abundance: -; d_gene: -; CDR3nt: TGTGCCAGCAGCTTACAAGGTCAGCCGGACGAAAAACTGTTTTTT; CDR3aa: CASSLQGQPDEKLFF
j_gene: TRBJ1-2; len: 14; v_gene: TRBV18; abundance: -; d_gene: -; CDR3nt: TGTGCCAGCTCACCACCCGCCCAGTTCTATGGCTACACCTTC; CDR3aa: CASSPPAQFYGYTF
j_gene: TRBJ1-3; len: 16; v_gene: TRBV5-4; abundance: -; d_gene: -; CDR3nt: TGTGCCAGCAGCTCCGCTACTGACGTATCTGGAAACACCATATATTTT; CDR3aa: CASSSATDVSGNTIYF
j_gene: TRBJ1-3; len: 14; v_gene: TRBV9; abundance: -; d_gene: -; CDR3nt: TGTGCCAGCAGCGTGTTTGACTCTGGAAACACCATATATTTT; CDR3aa: CASSVFDSGNTIYF
j_gene: TRBJ2-3; len: 15; v_gene: TRBV12-5; abundance: -; d_gene: TRBD2; CDR3nt: TGTGCTAGTGGTTTGTTAGCGGGAGGCACAGATACGCAGTATTTT; CDR3aa: CASGLLAGGTDTQYF
j_gene: TRBJ1-1; len: 12; v_gene: TRBV7-8; abundance: -; d_gene: -; CDR3nt: TGTGCCAGCAGCTTCAGTAACACTGAAGCTTTCTTT; CDR3aa: CASSFSNTEAFF
j_gene: TRBJ1-2; len: 16; v_gene: TRBV7-2; abundance: -; d_gene: -; CDR3nt: TGTGCCAGCAGCCCGGGCGGGGGCGGTACGGGCTATGGCTACACCTTC; CDR3aa: CASSPGGGGTGYGYTF
j_gene: TRBJ2-7; len: 14; v_gene: TRBV5-5; abundance: once; d_gene: -; CDR3nt: TGTGCCAGCAGCTTGCGGGGTGAATTATACGAGCAGTACTTC; CDR3aa: CASSLRGELYEQYF
j_gene: TRBJ2-5; len: 15; v_gene: TRBV13; abundance: -; d_gene: -; CDR3nt: TGTGCCAGCAGCCGGACCAGAAACTCAGGGGAGACCCAGTACTTC; CDR3aa: CASSRTRNSGETQYF
j_gene: TRBJ1-5; len: 15; v_gene: TRBV6-1; abundance: -; d_gene: -; CDR3nt: TGTGCCAGCAGTTCGGACAGTATGGGCAATCAGCCCCAGCATTTT; CDR3aa: CASSSDSMGNQPQHF
j_gene: TRBJ2-7; len: 15; v_gene: TRBV5-1; abundance: -; d_gene: TRBD1; CDR3nt: TGCGCCAGCAGTACAGACAGGGGCCAATCCTACGAGCAGTACTTC; CDR3aa: CASSTDRGQSYEQYF